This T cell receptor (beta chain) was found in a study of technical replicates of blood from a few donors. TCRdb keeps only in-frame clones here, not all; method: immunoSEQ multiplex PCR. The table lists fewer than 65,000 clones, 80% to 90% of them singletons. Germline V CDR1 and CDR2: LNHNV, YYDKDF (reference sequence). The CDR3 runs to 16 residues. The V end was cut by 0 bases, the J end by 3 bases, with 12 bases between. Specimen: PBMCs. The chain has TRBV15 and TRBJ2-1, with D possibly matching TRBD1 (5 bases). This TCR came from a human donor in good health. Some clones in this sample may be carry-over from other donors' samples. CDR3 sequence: CATSRDTFQGYNEQFF. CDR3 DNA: TGTGCCACCAGCAGAGATACTTTCCAGGGCTACAATGAGCAGTTCTTC.